A selection of T cell receptor beta chains follows, all from one sample in a study of graft-versus-host responses after intestinal transplantation. Here immunoSEQ multiplex PCR was the method, and the copy in TCRdb shows in-frame clones only, minus some. This sample carries about 12,000 clones, 35% of them seen once, and the ten largest clones take more than 2.5%. The sample in question was alloreactive CD8+ T cells from a mixed lymphocyte reaction culture, obtained before intestinal transplant. The source is a human patient who received an intestinal transplant. Both conserved end residues are part of each CDR3. A D gene is named only where the DNA matches it firmly. Clone size appears in some rows only: once, few, many, or a class for an expanded clone.

d_call j_call v_call clone_size cdr3_aa cdr3_nt
TRBD1 TRBJ2-3 TRBV19 NA CASSPTGGLGDTQYF TGTGCCAGTAGTCCGACAGGGGGCCTAGGAGATACGCAGTATTTT
NA TRBJ2-5 TRBV4-2 few CASSQDSGSAANQETQYF TGTGCCAGCAGCCAAGATTCGGGCTCAGCGGCTAACCAAGAGACCCAGTACTTC
NA TRBJ2-7 TRBV18 NA CASSPLAGQSSYEQYF TGTGCCAGCTCACCCCTGGCGGGGCAGAGCTCCTACGAGCAGTACTTC
TRBD2 TRBJ2-1 TRBV7-8 few CASSSTSDNNEQFF TGTGCCAGCAGCTCGACTAGCGACAACAATGAGCAGTTCTTC
TRBD2 TRBJ2-1 TRBV7-3 NA CASEGLAGVDEQFF TGTGCCAGCGAGGGACTAGCGGGAGTGGATGAGCAGTTCTTC
NA TRBJ1-1 TRBV6-1 few CASSDCGTEGNTEAFF TGTGCCAGCAGTGACTGTGGGACGGAAGGAAACACTGAAGCTTTCTTT
NA TRBJ1-1 TRBV7-9 NA CASSLNAEAFF TGTGCCAGCAGCTTGAATGCTGAAGCTTTCTTT
TRBD1 TRBJ2-7 TRBV4-1 few CASSQAGTGAYEQYF TGCGCCAGCAGCCAGGCCGGGACAGGGGCCTACGAGCAGTACTTC
NA TRBJ2-1 TRBV6-6 NA CASSYSTGVYNEQFF TGTGCCAGCAGTTATTCTACGGGAGTCTACAATGAGCAGTTCTTC
NA TRBJ2-2 TRBV4-1 medium-sized CASSQQGEGTGELFF TGCGCCAGCAGCCAACAGGGGGAGGGCACCGGGGAGCTGTTTTTT
TRBD1 TRBJ2-5 TRBV28 few CASSSPGGVQETQYF TGTGCCAGCAGTTCGCCAGGGGGCGTACAAGAGACCCAGTACTTC
NA TRBJ2-7 TRBV5-4 few CASSPGFYEQYF TGTGCCAGCAGCCCCGGCTTCTACGAGCAGTACTTC
TRBD2 TRBJ2-1 TRBV11-3 NA CASSFTASGADEQFF TGTGCCAGCAGCTTCACGGCTAGCGGGGCAGATGAGCAGTTCTTC
NA TRBJ1-3 TRBV2 NA CASSEWESSGNTIYF TGTGCCAGCAGTGAATGGGAGAGCTCTGGAAACACCATATATTTT
TRBD1 TRBJ1-1 TRBV19 NA CASSTGGNTEAFF TGTGCCAGTAGCACAGGGGGGAACACTGAAGCTTTCTTT
TRBD2 TRBJ2-7 TRBV9 medium-sized CASSVRLAGVDEQYF TGTGCCAGCAGCGTCAGACTAGCGGGAGTAGACGAGCAGTACTTC
TRBD2 TRBJ2-5 TRBV2 NA CASSSYSGSETQYF TGTGCCAGCAGCTCCTATAGCGGGAGCGAGACCCAGTACTTC
NA TRBJ2-1 TRBV4-2 few CASSQSGGPNEQFF TGTGCCAGCAGCCAATCTGGGGGACCCAATGAGCAGTTCTTC
NA TRBJ2-1 TRBV29-1 once CSVEDQGSVSYNEQFF TGCAGCGTTGAAGATCAGGGTAGCGTCTCCTACAATGAGCAGTTCTTC
TRBD1 TRBJ1-2 TRBV6-1 NA CASTRTGILYGYTF TGTGCCAGCACTAGGACAGGGATCCTCTATGGCTACACCTTC
NA TRBJ2-2 TRBV4-1 medium-sized CASSQDNTGELFF TGCGCCAGCAGCCAAGATAATACCGGGGAGCTGTTTTTT
TRBD2 TRBJ2-7 TRBV4-1 NA CASSLGRGTYEQYF TGTGCCAGCAGCCTCGGGAGGGGAACCTACGAGCAGTACTTC
TRBD2 TRBJ2-7 TRBV9 few CASSGGTSGRYEQYF TGTGCCAGCAGCGGCGGGACTAGCGGGAGGTACGAGCAGTACTTC
NA TRBJ2-7 TRBV27 NA CASSLSIPQGPYEQYF TGTGCCAGCAGTTTATCGATACCCCAGGGGCCGTACGAGCAGTACTTC
NA TRBJ2-1 TRBV19 NA CASSPGAGYNEQFF TGTGCCAGTAGTCCCGGGGCCGGGTACAATGAGCAGTTCTTC
NA TRBJ1-5 TRBV5-6 NA CASRLGYGDQPQHF TGTGCCAGCAGATTGGGGTATGGAGATCAGCCCCAGCATTTT
NA TRBJ2-7 TRBV5-4 NA CASSFTEQTVPYEQYF TGTGCCAGCAGCTTTACCGAGCAGACAGTACCCTACGAGCAGTACTTC
TRBD2 TRBJ2-1 TRBV11-2 NA CASSPNPLAATYNEQFF TGTGCCAGCAGCCCCAACCCCCTAGCGGCTACCTACAATGAGCAGTTCTTC
TRBD1 TRBJ1-2 TRBV27 NA CASSSGQGPYGYTF TGTGCCAGCAGTTCGGGACAGGGTCCATATGGCTACACCTTC
TRBD1 TRBJ2-7 TRBV6-1 NA CAIAEVAGGAYEQYF TGTGCCATAGCAGAGGTGGCAGGGGGCGCCTACGAGCAGTACTTC
NA TRBJ1-1 TRBV4-1 NA CASSQHSPLPNTEAFF TGCGCCAGCAGCCAACATTCCCCCCTACCTAACACTGAAGCTTTCTTT
NA TRBJ1-1 TRBV19 few CASRLGEVTEAFF TGTGCCAGTAGGTTGGGGGAAGTCACTGAAGCTTTCTTT
NA TRBJ2-3 TRBV9 few CASSGGGTGTDTQYF TGTGCCAGCAGCGGAGGGGGGACCGGCACAGATACGCAGTATTTT
TRBD1 TRBJ1-4 TRBV11-2 NA CASSLISGGEKLFF TGTGCCAGCAGCTTAATTTCAGGGGGTGAAAAACTGTTTTTT
NA TRBJ2-2 TRBV7-6 few CASSFRGWDHTGELFF TGTGCCAGCAGCTTTAGAGGGTGGGATCACACCGGGGAGCTGTTTTTT
NA TRBJ1-1 TRBV9 few CASSVGGDTEAFF TGTGCCAGCAGCGTAGGAGGGGACACTGAAGCTTTCTTT
TRBD2 TRBJ2-7 TRBV5-8 few CASSWGTSALRDF TGTGCCAGCAGCTGGGGGACTAGCGCCTTGAGGGACTTC
NA TRBJ1-1 TRBV10-3 NA CAITQDLNTEAFF TGTGCCATCACCCAGGACTTGAACACTGAAGCTTTCTTT
NA TRBJ2-5 TRBV13 few CASSVGLLAVGQVQETQYF TGTGCCAGCAGTGTAGGACTATTAGCGGTAGGACAGGTACAAGAGACCCAGTACTTC
TRBD1 TRBJ2-7 TRBV6-1 NA CASSDLLRDRKHEQYF TGTGCCAGCAGTGACTTACTCCGGGACAGGAAGCACGAGCAGTACTTC
NA TRBJ2-7 TRBV28 few CASSFGGAAYEQYF TGTGCCAGCAGTTTCGGGGGCGCGGCCTACGAGCAGTACTTC
TRBD1 TRBJ2-7 TRBV27 NA CASSPGGEQYF TGTGCCAGCAGCCCAGGGGGCGAGCAGTACTTC
TRBD2 TRBJ2-7 TRBV5-6 few CASSWGTSALRDF TGTGCCAGCAGCTGGGGGACTAGCGCCTTGAGGGACTTC
NA TRBJ1-2 TRBV6-6 few CASRNTPRGPYGYTF TGTGCCAGCAGAAACACACCGCGGGGGCCCTATGGCTACACCTTC
TRBD1 TRBJ1-1 TRBV7-3 few CASSLQGGGTEAFF TGTGCCAGCAGTCTACAGGGGGGAGGCACTGAAGCTTTCTTT
NA TRBJ1-2 TRBV7-9 few CASSLGAGNYGYTF TGTGCCAGCAGCTTAGGGGCTGGGAACTATGGCTACACCTTC
NA TRBJ1-5 TRBV4-3 NA CASSMIQGSQPQHF TGCGCCAGCAGCATGATACAGGGTTCGCAGCCCCAGCATTTT
NA TRBJ1-3 TRBV15 NA CATSRAPRGAGNTIYF TGTGCCACCAGCAGAGCCCCCCGGGGGGCTGGAAACACCATATATTTT
TRBD2 TRBJ2-7 TRBV10-1 NA CASGSQKGRGEYEQYF TGCGCCAGCGGGTCCCAAAAGGGGAGGGGAGAGTACGAGCAGTACTTC